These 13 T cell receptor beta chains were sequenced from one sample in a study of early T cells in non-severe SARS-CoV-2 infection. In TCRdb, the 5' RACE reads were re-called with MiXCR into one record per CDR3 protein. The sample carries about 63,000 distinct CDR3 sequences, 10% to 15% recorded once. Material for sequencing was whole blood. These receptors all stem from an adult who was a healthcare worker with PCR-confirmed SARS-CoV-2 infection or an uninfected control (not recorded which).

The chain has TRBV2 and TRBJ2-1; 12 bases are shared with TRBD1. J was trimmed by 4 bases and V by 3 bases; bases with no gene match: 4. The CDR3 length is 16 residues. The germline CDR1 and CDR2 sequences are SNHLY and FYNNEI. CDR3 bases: TGTGCCAGCAGTGATGTGGGACAGGGGGCTTACAATGAGCAGTTCTTC. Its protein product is CASSDVGQGAYNEQFF.

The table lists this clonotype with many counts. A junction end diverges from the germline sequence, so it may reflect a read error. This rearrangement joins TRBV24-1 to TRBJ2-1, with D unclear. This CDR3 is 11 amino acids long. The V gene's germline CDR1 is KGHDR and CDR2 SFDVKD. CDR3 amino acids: CAPLSYNEQFF. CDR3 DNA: TGCGCGCCCCTGAGCTACAATGAGCAGTTCTTC.

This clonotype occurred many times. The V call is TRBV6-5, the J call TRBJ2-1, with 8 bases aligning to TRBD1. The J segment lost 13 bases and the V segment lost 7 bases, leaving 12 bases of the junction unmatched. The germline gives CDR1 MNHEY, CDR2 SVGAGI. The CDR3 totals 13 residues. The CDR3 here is CASTPLIQGEQFF. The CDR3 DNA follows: TGTGCCAGCACACCCTTAATACAGGGGGAACAGTTCTTC.

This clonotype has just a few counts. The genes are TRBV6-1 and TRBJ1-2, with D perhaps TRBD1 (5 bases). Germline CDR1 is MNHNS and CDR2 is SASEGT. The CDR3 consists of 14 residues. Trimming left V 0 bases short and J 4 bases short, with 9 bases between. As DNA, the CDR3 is TGTGCCAGCAGTGAAGCGGGGGTAATCTATGGCTACACCTTC. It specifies CASSEAGVIYGYTF.

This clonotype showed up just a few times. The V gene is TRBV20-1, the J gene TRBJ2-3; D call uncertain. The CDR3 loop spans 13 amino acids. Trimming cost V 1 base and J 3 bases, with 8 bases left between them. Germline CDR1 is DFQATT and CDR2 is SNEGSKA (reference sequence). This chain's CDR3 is CSARVLATDTQYF. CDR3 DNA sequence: TGCAGTGCTAGAGTTCTGGCAACAGATACGCAGTATTTT.

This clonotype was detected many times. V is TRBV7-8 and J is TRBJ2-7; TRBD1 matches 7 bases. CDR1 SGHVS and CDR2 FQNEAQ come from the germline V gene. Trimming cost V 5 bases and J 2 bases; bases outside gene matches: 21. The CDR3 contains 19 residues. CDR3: CASSPYHVLSGTATYEQYF. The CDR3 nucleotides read TGTGCCAGCAGCCCTTACCATGTGCTTTCCGGGACAGCCACCTACGAGCAGTACTTC.

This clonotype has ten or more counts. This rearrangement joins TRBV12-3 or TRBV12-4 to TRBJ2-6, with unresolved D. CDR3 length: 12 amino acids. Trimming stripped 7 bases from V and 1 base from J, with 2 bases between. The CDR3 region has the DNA TGTGCCAGCACGTCTGGGGCCAACGTCCTGACTTTC. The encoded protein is CASTSGANVLTF.

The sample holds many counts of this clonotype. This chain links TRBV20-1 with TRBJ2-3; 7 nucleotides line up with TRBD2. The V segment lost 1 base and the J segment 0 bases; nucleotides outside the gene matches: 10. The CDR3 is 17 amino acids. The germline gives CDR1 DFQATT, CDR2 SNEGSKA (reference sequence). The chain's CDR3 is CSARAVPSGFSTDTQYF. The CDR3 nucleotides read TGCAGTGCTAGAGCGGTCCCTAGCGGATTTAGCACAGATACGCAGTATTTT.

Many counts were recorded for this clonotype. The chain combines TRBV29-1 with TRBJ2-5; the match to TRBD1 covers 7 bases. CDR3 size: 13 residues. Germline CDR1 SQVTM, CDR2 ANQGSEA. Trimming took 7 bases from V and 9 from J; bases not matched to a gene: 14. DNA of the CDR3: TGCAGCGCTCAGGGACAGATTGAGACGGCCCAGTACTTC. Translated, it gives CSAQGQIETAQYF.

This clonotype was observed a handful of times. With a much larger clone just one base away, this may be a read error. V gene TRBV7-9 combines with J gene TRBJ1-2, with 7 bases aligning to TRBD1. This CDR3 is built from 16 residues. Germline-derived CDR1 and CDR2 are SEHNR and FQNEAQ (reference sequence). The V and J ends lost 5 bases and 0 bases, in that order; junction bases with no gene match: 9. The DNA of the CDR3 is TGTGCCAGCAGCGCAGGGACAGACTCGTCTAACTATGGCTACACCTTC. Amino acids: CASSAGTDSSNYGYTF.

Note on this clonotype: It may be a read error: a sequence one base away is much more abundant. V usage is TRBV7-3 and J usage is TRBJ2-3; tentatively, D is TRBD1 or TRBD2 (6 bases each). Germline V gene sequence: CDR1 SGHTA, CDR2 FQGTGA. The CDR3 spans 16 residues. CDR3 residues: CASSSRSMGGTDTLYF. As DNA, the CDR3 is TGTGCCAGCAGCTCCCGATCAATGGGGGGCACAGATACGCTGTATTTT.

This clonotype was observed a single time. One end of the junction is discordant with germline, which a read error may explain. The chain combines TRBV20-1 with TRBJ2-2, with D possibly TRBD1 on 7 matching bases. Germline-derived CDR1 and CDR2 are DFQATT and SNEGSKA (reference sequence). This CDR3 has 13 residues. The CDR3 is CSAKGGAGGELLF. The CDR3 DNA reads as TGCAGTGCTAAAGGGGGCGCAGGCGGGGAGCTTCTTTTT.

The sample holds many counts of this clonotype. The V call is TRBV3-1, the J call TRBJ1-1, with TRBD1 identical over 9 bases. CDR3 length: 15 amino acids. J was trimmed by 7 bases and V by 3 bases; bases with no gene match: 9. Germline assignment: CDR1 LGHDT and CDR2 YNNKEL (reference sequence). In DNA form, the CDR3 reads TGTGCCAGCAGCCATTCCAACAGGGGGCGAGGTGAAGCTTTCTTT. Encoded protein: CASSHSNRGRGEAFF.